One sample yielded the 13 T cell receptor beta chains listed below, sequenced in a study of blood T cell repertoires in COVID-19. The protocol was immunoSEQ multiplex PCR, while the TCRdb copy is restricted to in-frame clones and leaves out a portion. The repertoire holds nearly 250,000 clones, roughly 88% seen once, with over 2% in the top ten. What was sequenced was PBMCs or T cells enriched from blood (not recorded which). The receptors derive from a woman aged 45 to 65 who had recovered from COVID-19.

The CDR3 nucleotides read TGCGCCAGCAGCCGTCAATTTACAGGGGGCTACAATGAGCAGTTCTTC. Translation gives CASSRQFTGGYNEQFF. The chain has TRBV4-1 and TRBJ2-1; 8 bases fit TRBD1. The CDR3 has 16 amino acids. The germline V gene has CDR1 MGHRA and CDR2 YSYEKL. Unmatched junction bases numbered 8, after V lost 4 bases and J lost 3 bases.

The gene calls are TRBV29-1 and TRBJ1-3; 7 nucleotides align to TRBD1. V was pared by 6 bases and J by 2 bases, with 1 base of the junction left unmatched. The CDR3 is made up of 12 amino acids. Germline CDR1 and CDR2: SQVTM and ANQGSEA. Written as DNA, the CDR3 is TGCAGCGTGGGACAGCCTGGAAACACCATATATTTT. Protein: CSVGQPGNTIYF.

The chain has TRBV21-1 and TRBJ1-1. TRBV21-1 is designated a pseudogene. The CDR3 runs to 16 residues. CDR3 sequence: CASSKVGGRENTEAFF. DNA of the CDR3: TGTGCCAGCAGCAAAGTTGGAGGGCGGGAGAACACTGAAGCTTTCTTT.

The V gene is TRBV3-1 (or the pseudogene TRBV3-2), the J gene TRBJ1-5; D unresolved. The CDR3 covers 16 residues. In germline, CDR1 is LGHDT, CDR2 YNNKEL (reference sequence). V was clipped by 1 base and J by 3 bases, with 13 bases between them. The DNA for the CDR3 is TGTGCCAGCAGCCAAGGTCGGGTTGTGAACAATCAGCCCCAGCATTTT. Amino acid sequence: CASSQGRVVNNQPQHF.

The CDR3 nucleotides are TGTGCCAGCAGTCCGACCGGAGGCGATCAGCCCCAGCATTTT. Translation: CASSPTGGDQPQHF. The chain couples TRBV7-9 to TRBJ1-5; no clear D. Trimming took off 6 bases at V and 5 bases at J, with 14 bases between the two ends. Germline CDR1 SEHNR, CDR2 FQNEAQ (reference sequence). The CDR3 totals 14 residues.

The rearrangement joins TRBV12-2 to TRBJ1-5. TRBV12-2 is a recognized pseudogene. This CDR3 region has 16 residues. CDR3 region: CASRLPCGASNQPQHF. CDR3 DNA sequence: TGTGCAAGTCGCTTACCGTGCGGGGCAAGCAATCAGCCCCAGCATTTT.

This rearrangement joins TRBV11-3 to TRBJ2-2, with 8 bases fitting TRBD2. CDR3 length equals 18 residues. V was pared by 1 base and J by 5 bases, with 12 bases of the junction left unmatched. Germline V gives CDR1 SGHNT, CDR2 YENEEA. The CDR3 reads CASSLGAGGPRRTGELFF. The CDR3 DNA sequence: TGTGCCAGCAGCTTAGGGGCGGGGGGCCCGCGGAGGACCGGGGAGCTGTTTTTT.

The chain employs TRBV5-5 and TRBJ2-2; TRBD1 matches 7 bases. V dropped 4 bases and J dropped 0; count of bases not matched to a gene: 3. The germline V gene encodes CDR1 SGHKS and CDR2 YYEKEE (reference sequence). The CDR3 totals 15 residues. The CDR3 DNA reads as TGTGCCAGCAGCCCCGGGACAGCGAACACCGGGGAGCTGTTTTTT. Translated, it gives CASSPGTANTGELFF.

The chain employs TRBV15 and TRBJ2-4; 10 bases map to TRBD2. CDR1 LNHNV and CDR2 YYDKDF come from the germline V gene (reference sequence). CDR3 length: 17 residues. V shed 5 bases, J shed 4 bases, and the junction held 11 bases outside the gene matches. CDR3 amino acids: CATSGIGLAEPKNIQYF. The CDR3 bases are TGTGCCACCAGCGGGATTGGACTAGCGGAACCGAAAAACATTCAGTACTTC.

V usage is TRBV5-1 and J usage is TRBJ2-7; D may be TRBD1 (6 bases). Per the germline V gene, CDR1 is SGHRS and CDR2 is YFSETQ. This CDR3 comprises 14 residues. Between the trimmed V and J ends, which lost 4 bases and 0 bases, there was a span of 11 bases. Here the CDR3 DNA reads TGCGCCAGCAGCCCCCTACAGGGCTCCTACGAGCAGTACTTC. It yields the protein CASSPLQGSYEQYF.

The chain joins TRBV11-2 to TRBJ2-7; 8 bases fit TRBD1. Germline V gene data show CDR1 as SGHAT and CDR2 as FQNNGV. Trimming cost V 7 bases and J 2 bases; bases outside gene matches: 10. This CDR3 is built from 15 residues. The CDR3 region is CASTLGTGLTYEQYF. DNA of the CDR3: TGTGCCAGCACCCTGGGGACAGGTCTCACCTACGAGCAGTACTTC.

This clone was seen only once. The V and J genes are TRBV19 and TRBJ1-1; 7 positions match TRBD1. The V and J ends lost 1 base and 0 bases, in that order; junction bases with no gene match: 5. Germline V gives CDR1 LNHDA, CDR2 SQIVND (reference sequence). CDR3 length equals 16 residues. For the CDR3, the DNA is TGTGCCAGTAGTATAGCCCGGACAGGAATGAACACTGAAGCTTTCTTT. Encoded protein: CASSIARTGMNTEAFF.

This clone was recorded once. The rearrangement links TRBV19 to TRBJ1-1; TRBD1 might be the D (5 bases). Germline V gene sequence: CDR1 LNHDA, CDR2 SQIVND (reference sequence). The CDR3 consists of 13 residues. V lost 5 bases, J lost 11 bases, and 18 bases lay in between. In nucleotides, the CDR3 is TGTGCCAGTAGTGAGACGGGACCCCGGGGGGCTTTCTTT. Translated: CASSETGPRGAFF.